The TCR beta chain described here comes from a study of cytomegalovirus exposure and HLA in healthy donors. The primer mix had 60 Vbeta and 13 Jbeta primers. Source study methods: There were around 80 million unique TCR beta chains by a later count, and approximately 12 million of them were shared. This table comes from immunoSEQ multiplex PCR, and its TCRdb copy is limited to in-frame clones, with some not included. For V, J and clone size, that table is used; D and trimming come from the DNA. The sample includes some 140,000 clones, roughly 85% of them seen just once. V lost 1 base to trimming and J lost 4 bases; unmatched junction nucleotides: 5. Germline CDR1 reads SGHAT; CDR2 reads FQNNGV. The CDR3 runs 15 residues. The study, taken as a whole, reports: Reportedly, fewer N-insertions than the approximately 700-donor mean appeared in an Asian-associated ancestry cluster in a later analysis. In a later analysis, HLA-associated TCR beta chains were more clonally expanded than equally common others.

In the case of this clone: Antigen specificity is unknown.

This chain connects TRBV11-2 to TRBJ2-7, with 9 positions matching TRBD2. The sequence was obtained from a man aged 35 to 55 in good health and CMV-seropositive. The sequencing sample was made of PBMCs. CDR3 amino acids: CASSLVWTSEYEQYF. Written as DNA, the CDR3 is TGTGCCAGCAGCTTAGTCTGGACTAGCGAATACGAGCAGTACTTC.